The TCR beta chain described here comes from a study of T cells after yellow fever vaccination. Study-level information: Fractions low in cell number were prepared with SMART-Seq v4 Ultra Low Input. The study's findings and limits: Weaker, the secondary response peaked sooner, at day 5 versus 15. Some clonotypes, a small share, were shared between CD4 and CD8 compartments.

Germline V gives CDR1 ENHRY, CDR2 SYGVKD. Trimming shortened V by 3 bases and J by 0 bases, and 10 bases separated the two germline ends. The CDR3 is 15 residues long. Conversion of TCR transcripts into cDNA relied on 5'RACE template switching, which added a universal primer site and UMIs. TCRdb reanalysed the 5' RACE reads using MiXCR and keeps one entry per CDR3 protein. Of hundreds of thousands of distinct CDR3 sequences in the sample, around a sixth were seen once. With regard to this clonotype: Its antigen is unidentified.

Here the sequenced sample was PBMCs, taken before the yellow fever booster vaccination. The J gene is TRBJ2-3, the V gene TRBV10-3; no clear D gene. The clonotype was recovered from a man aged 18 to 29 who received the YFV17D yellow fever vaccine. This CDR3 reads CAISDVRPSTDTQYF. CDR3 nucleotide sequence: TGTGCCATCAGTGATGTCCGTCCGAGCACAGATACGCAGTATTTT.